A selection of T cell receptor beta chains follows, all from one sample in a study of siplizumab effects on memory and regulatory T cells. The method was immunoSEQ multiplex PCR; TCRdb's version includes in-frame clones alone and lacks a portion of them. The profile shows about 100,000 clones, 80% to 95% of them singletons. The material sequenced was CD4+ T cells sorted from blood. The receptors were gathered from a human donor in good health. CDR3s include the opening cysteine and the closing phenylalanine or tryptophan. D genes are given only for firm matches. Clone size is shown for a subset of rows, as once, few, many or a class of expanded clone.

>once|-|TRBV9|TRBJ2-3
TGTGCCAGCAGCGGGCAGGGAGCAGATACGCAGTATTTT
CASSGQGADTQYF
>-|-|TRBV18|TRBJ2-5
TGTGCCAGCTCACCAGGTAGCGGTGGGGAGACCCAGTACTTC
CASSPGSGGETQYF
>-|TRBD1|TRBV5-4|TRBJ1-6
TGTGCCAGCAGCCTACGGACAGGGGCGAATAATTCACCCCTCCACTTT
CASSLRTGANNSPLHF
>-|TRBD1|TRBV6-5|TRBJ1-2
TGTGCCAGCAGCCGACAGGGGGCCGGAGGCTACACCTTC
CASSRQGAGGYTF
>-|TRBD2|TRBV7-2|TRBJ2-5
TGTGCCAGCAGCTTAGGATCGGGGGGGCGAGAGACCCAGTACTTC
CASSLGSGGRETQYF
>-|-|TRBV6-5|TRBJ1-4
TGTGCCAGCAGACAGCAGGGCGCAACTAATGAAAAACTGTTTTTT
CASRQQGATNEKLFF
>-|-|TRBV4-3|TRBJ1-2
TGCGCCAGCAGCCAAGATGGCAGGGGATTAGTCTATGGCTACACCTTC
CASSQDGRGLVYGYTF
>once|-|TRBV5-1|TRBJ1-2
TGCGCCAGCAGCGAACCCGGGACAAGTTATGGCTACACCTTC
CASSEPGTSYGYTF
>-|-|TRBV7-6|TRBJ1-2
TGTGCCAGCAGCCCTGGGGAGGACCTCTATGGCTACACCTTC
CASSPGEDLYGYTF
>-|-|TRBV6-5|TRBJ2-7
TGTGCCAGCACCGAGTCTACTCCCTACGAGCAGTACTTC
CASTESTPYEQYF
>-|TRBD2|TRBV4-2|TRBJ2-3
TGTGCCAGCAGCCAAGAACCGACTAGCGGGGGGGCGGATACGCAGTATTTT
CASSQEPTSGGADTQYF
>-|-|TRBV30|TRBJ2-2
TGTGCCTGGAGCGAGCGGGGGGAGCTGTTTTTT
CAWSERGELFF
>-|TRBD1|TRBV5-1|TRBJ1-4
TGCGCCAGCAGCCGGGGGACAGCCGAGGCTGAAAAACTGTTTTTT
CASSRGTAEAEKLFF
>-|-|TRBV5-1|TRBJ1-1
TGCGCCAGCAGCTTGGGATCCGTATTTCGCACTGAAGCTTTCTTT
CASSLGSVFRTEAFF